One and the same sample provided the 28 T cell receptor beta chains below, sequenced in a study of blood T cells in healthy people across ages. Through a sample-barcoded 5' primer and a J-beta primer mix, a second PCR was run for roughly 6 to 11 cycles. MiXCR was run by TCRdb on the 5' RACE reads, yielding one entry per CDR3 protein. The table records around 900,000 distinct CDR3 sequences, roughly half of them present only once. The sample was blood. The receptors were sampled from an older woman in good health.

This clonotype was seen a few times. The genes are TRBV3-1 and TRBJ2-5, with D unclear. The CDR3 runs to 12 residues. V was pared by 6 bases and J by 1 base, with 6 bases between. CDR1 LGHDT and CDR2 YNNKEL come from the germline V gene (reference sequence). In nucleotides, the CDR3 is TGTGCCAGCAGGGACCCCCAAGAGACCCAGTACTTC. Its translation: CASRDPQETQYF.

The V call is TRBV12-3 or TRBV12-4, the J call TRBJ2-3; the match to TRBD2 covers 8 bases. The CDR3 extends over 16 amino acids. V gave up 8 bases and J gave up 4 bases; unmatched junction bases: 14. CDR3 in DNA: TGTGCCAGCTCCCTCGGAGGTAGCGGGAAATCAGATACGCAGTATTTT. It specifies CASSLGGSGKSDTQYF.

This clonotype was counted at least ten times. J is TRBJ2-1 and V is TRBV3-1, with 11 bases lining up with TRBD2. The length of the CDR3 is 15 residues. V lost 4 bases and J lost 8; bases outside the gene matches: 7. Germline V gene lookup returns CDR1 LGHDT and CDR2 YNNKEL (reference sequence). CDR3 sequence: CASSRLAGFRDEQFF. In nucleotides, the CDR3 is TGTGCCAGCAGCCGACTAGCGGGGTTTCGGGATGAGCAGTTCTTC.

V usage is TRBV12-3 or TRBV12-4 and J usage is TRBJ2-7, with D possibly matching TRBD1 (6 bases). The CDR3 totals 12 residues. Between the trimmed V and J ends, which lost 6 bases and 6 bases, there was a span of 12 bases. The CDR3 loop reads CASRLQGGEQYF. CDR3 bases: TGTGCCAGCAGATTACAGGGTGGCGAGCAGTACTTC.

V gene TRBV7-8 combines with J gene TRBJ2-2, with D unclear. The CDR3 covers 15 residues. The V end was cut by 2 bases, the J end by 0 bases, with 7 bases between. In germline, CDR1 is SGHVS, CDR2 FQNEAQ. The CDR3 coding sequence is TGTGCCAGCAGCTTATCGACCTCGAACACCGGGGAGCTGTTTTTT. It encodes CASSLSTSNTGELFF. Drawing the rest from reference TRBV7-8 and TRBJ2-2, the complete variable domain is GAGVSQSPRYKVAKRGQDVALRCDPISGHVSLFWYQQALGQGPEFLTYFQNEAQLDKSGLPSDRFFAERPEGSVSTLKIQRTQQEDSAVYLCASSLSTSNTGELFFGEGSRLTVL.

This clonotype was seen only a few times. The chain has TRBV20-1 and TRBJ2-5, with 8 bases matching TRBD2. The germline CDR1 and CDR2 sequences are DFQATT and SNEGSKA (reference sequence). V was clipped by 6 bases and J by 3 bases; unmatched bases: 9. The CDR3 has 14 residues. The CDR3 DNA follows: TGCAGTGCCGGCGGGGGGCTAAGAAAAGAGACCCAGTACTTC. It specifies CSAGGGLRKETQYF.

CDR3 sequence reads: CASSSVYGANVLTF. CDR3 nucleotides: TGTGCCAGCAGTTCGGTGTACGGGGCCAACGTCCTGACTTTC. The V call is TRBV27, the J call TRBJ2-6; D gene ambiguous. Trimming stripped 4 bases from V and 4 bases from J, with 8 bases between. There are 14 residues in the CDR3. The germline gives CDR1 MNHEY, CDR2 SMNVEV (reference sequence).

This sequence joins TRBV6-5 and TRBJ2-7, with D perhaps assigned TRBD1 or TRBD2 (5 bases each). V dropped 10 bases and J dropped 3 bases, with 13 bases sitting between them. CDR1 MNHEY and CDR2 SVGAGI come from the germline V gene. The CDR3 covers 12 residues. The CDR3 is CATSRDHYEQYF. DNA of the CDR3: TGTGCCACCAGCCGGGACCACTACGAGCAGTACTTC.

This chain joins TRBV5-5 and TRBJ2-1; perhaps TRBD2 as D (6 bases). The CDR3 runs 13 residues. V lost 2 bases to trimming and J lost 6 bases, with 9 bases between them. Germline-derived CDR1 and CDR2 are SGHKS and YYEKEE (reference sequence). The CDR3 DNA sequence: TGTGCCAGCAGCTTCCGGGACTCCAATGAGCAGTTCTTC. Protein: CASSFRDSNEQFF. Filled out from reference TRBV5-5 and TRBJ2-1, the complete variable domain reads DAGVTQSPTHLIKTRGQQVTLRCSPISGHKSVSWYQQVLGQGPQFIFQYYEKEERGRGNFPDRFSARQFPNYSSELNVNALLLGDSALYLCASSFRDSNEQFFGPGTRLTVL.

The chain uses TRBV18 and TRBJ2-3; D call uncertain. Germline V lookup: CDR1 KGHSH, CDR2 LQKENI. There are 19 residues in the CDR3. Deletions cut 1 base from V and 1 base from J, with 21 bases between. The CDR3 region is CASSPLPSGAPSGTDTQYF. In DNA form, the CDR3 reads TGTGCCAGCTCACCACTACCTTCAGGAGCCCCGAGTGGCACAGATACGCAGTATTTT.

The chain joins TRBV7-2 to TRBJ2-3; TRBD1 matches 9 bases. Per germline, CDR1 SGHTA and CDR2 FQGNSA. This CDR3 comprises 16 residues. The ends lost 4 bases at V and 0 bases at J; junction bases unmatched: 5. CDR3 sequence reads: CASSYPGQGSTDTQYF. CDR3 bases: TGTGCCAGCAGCTACCCGGGACAGGGAAGCACAGATACGCAGTATTTT. The full variable domain, in which reference TRBV7-2 and TRBJ2-3 provide the parts outside the CDR3, is GAGVSQSPSNKVTEKGKDVELRCDPISGHTALYWYRQSLGQGLEFLIYFQGNSAPDKSGLPSDRFSAERTGGSVSTLTIQRTQQEDSAVYLCASSYPGQGSTDTQYFGPGTRLTVL.

The CDR3 here is CASSLRTQGGVYQPQHF. CDR3 nucleotide sequence: TGTGCCAGCAGTTTGCGCACTCAGGGAGGGGTATACCAGCCCCAGCATTTT. V usage is TRBV28 and J usage is TRBJ1-5, with D maybe TRBD1 (5 bases). V dropped 3 bases and J dropped 7 bases, with 22 bases sitting between them. The V gene's germline CDR1 is MDHEN and CDR2 SYDVKM. The CDR3 spans 17 residues.

In nucleotides, the CDR3 is TGCAGCGTTGCTCCGGCAGGGGGGTCAGATACGCAGTATTTT. Residues: CSVAPAGGSDTQYF. The chain employs TRBV29-1 and TRBJ2-3; possibly TRBD1 for D (7 bases). This CDR3 comprises 14 residues. Germline-derived CDR1 and CDR2 are SQVTM and ANQGSEA. V gave up 4 bases and J gave up 4 bases, with 15 bases separating them.

The genes are TRBV29-1 and TRBJ1-1; the D is unclear. This CDR3 contains 13 residues. Germline values: CDR1 SQVTM, CDR2 ANQGSEA. V was pared by 3 bases and J by 5 bases, with 13 bases between. Here the CDR3 reads CSVEPTTRTEAFF. CDR3 DNA: TGCAGCGTTGAGCCAACTACGCGGACTGAAGCTTTCTTT.

The DNA of the CDR3 is TGTGCTAGTGGTCCTAGGGACACCGGGGAGCTGTTTTTT. Amino acids: CASGPRDTGELFF. The chain is built from TRBV12-5 and TRBJ2-2; D gene ambiguous. The germline CDR1 and CDR2 sequences are LGHNT and FRNRAP. CDR3 size: 13 residues. V was shortened by 5 bases and J by 3 bases, with 7 bases between the two germline ends.

V is TRBV10-3 and J is TRBJ2-1; no clear D. The CDR3 extends over 12 amino acids. Germline values: CDR1 ENHRY, CDR2 SYGVKD. Trimming shortened V by 1 base and J by 10 bases, and 8 bases separated the two germline ends. CDR3 in amino acids: CAISEYATEQFF. In DNA form, the CDR3 reads TGTGCCATCAGTGAGTATGCAACCGAGCAGTTCTTC.

Only a few counts were recorded for this clonotype. The chain joins TRBV25-1 to TRBJ1-2, with a tentative D call TRBD1 (5 bases). Germline V CDR1 and CDR2: MGHDK, SYGVNS. The CDR3 contains 14 residues. Trimming cost V 7 bases and J 2 bases, with 14 bases left between them. The CDR3: CASTEFGDNYGYTF. CDR3 DNA sequence: TGTGCCAGCACCGAATTTGGGGACAACTATGGCTACACCTTC.

V is TRBV11-2 and J is TRBJ2-5; TRBD1 is a possible D gene (6 bases). The CDR3 extends over 15 amino acids. Trimming removed 3 bases from V and 1 base from J, with 12 bases in between. Looked up from germline, CDR1 is SGHAT and CDR2 is FQNNGV. The CDR3 here is CASSFRGSVQETQYF. CDR3 in DNA: TGTGCCAGCAGCTTTAGGGGGTCGGTCCAAGAGACCCAGTACTTC.

This clonotype was found a few times. This chain connects TRBV10-3 to TRBJ2-5; D may be TRBD2 (5 bases). V was shortened by 10 bases and J by 4 bases, with 16 bases between the two germline ends. This CDR3 is 13 amino acids long. Germline values: CDR1 ENHRY, CDR2 SYGVKD. The CDR3, as DNA: TGTGCCACCTCCCCTATCGCGGGAGAGACCCAGTACTTC. Translation: CATSPIAGETQYF.

A few counts support this clonotype. This chain links TRBV28 with TRBJ2-7, with a possible D match to TRBD2 (6 bases). The J call is in doubt because the DNA end fits TRBJ2-4 better. Germline V CDR1 and CDR2: MDHEN, SYDVKM. The CDR3 sequence is 14 residues long. DNA of the CDR3: TGTGCCAGCAGTTTATGGGGGGGAAAAAACATTCAGTACTTC. Its translation is CASSLWGGKNIQYF.

The rearrangement joins TRBV4-1 to TRBJ2-1; D may be TRBD2 (6 bases). There are 17 residues in the CDR3. The germline gives CDR1 MGHRA, CDR2 YSYEKL. Deletions cut 0 bases from V and 0 bases from J, with 12 bases between. The CDR3 spells CASSQDRGRPSYNEQFF. CDR3 DNA: TGCGCCAGCAGCCAAGATCGGGGGAGGCCCTCCTACAATGAGCAGTTCTTC.

The chain couples TRBV7-2 to TRBJ2-5; possible D gene TRBD2, 6 bases. This CDR3 is built from 16 residues. V lost 2 bases and J 5 bases, leaving 18 bases between the germline ends. Germline V lookup: CDR1 SGHTA, CDR2 FQGNSA. The CDR3 protein is CASSLFAGYVVETQYF. The CDR3 DNA follows: TGTGCCAGCAGCTTATTCGCGGGATACGTGGTCGAGACCCAGTACTTC.

In regard to this clonotype: The DNA is left out, because the CDR3 cannot be placed on it with certainty; the CDR3 is given as TCRdb lists it. The J gene is TRBJ1-5, the V gene TRBV20-1; the table's TRBD1 call for D was not verified on the DNA. Per germline, CDR1 DFQATT and CDR2 SNEGSKA (reference sequence). The CDR3 is made up of 14 amino acids, end residues included. CDR3 sequence reads: CSASWGLGNQPRHF.

The CDR3 region is CASRAPSSGGYNEQFF. The CDR3 region has the DNA TGTGCCAGCAGAGCCCCGTCTAGCGGGGGGTACAATGAGCAGTTCTTC. The chain recombines TRBV6-5 with TRBJ2-1, with 11 bases fitting TRBD2. The CDR3 has 16 amino acids. Germline CDR1 MNHEY, CDR2 SVGAGI. The trim removed 6 bases at V and 4 bases at J, leaving 8 bases unmatched.

The V call is TRBV29-1, the J call TRBJ1-1; D perhaps matches TRBD1 (6 bases). CDR1 and CDR2 from the germline V gene are SQVTM and ANQGSEA. V was clipped by 3 bases and J by 5 bases, with 13 bases between them. This CDR3 is 13 amino acids long. The CDR3 is CSVEAQDRTEAFF. DNA of the CDR3: TGCAGCGTTGAGGCCCAGGACAGAACTGAAGCTTTCTTT.

The chain combines TRBV18 with TRBJ1-4; no firm D call. Trimming removed 3 bases from V and 14 bases from J, with 13 bases in between. The germline gives CDR1 KGHSH, CDR2 LQKENI. The CDR3 consists of 12 residues. Here the CDR3 reads CASSPGRSGLFF. CDR3 DNA: TGTGCCAGCTCACCCGGACGCTCCGGGCTGTTTTTT.

The chain is built from TRBV24-1 and TRBJ2-2, with a possible D match to TRBD1 (6 bases). The CDR3 extends over 16 amino acids. Germline V gene sequence: CDR1 KGHDR, CDR2 SFDVKD. V shed 3 bases and J shed 3 bases, with 13 bases lying between them. CDR3 loop: CATSDRGGSDTGELFF. CDR3 sequence (DNA): TGTGCCACCAGTGATAGAGGGGGTTCAGACACCGGGGAGCTGTTTTTT.

Remarks on this clonotype: A much larger clone sits a single nucleotide away, making a read error possible. The chain is built from TRBV5-1 and TRBJ2-5; possibly TRBD2 for D (5 bases). In germline, CDR1 is SGHRS, CDR2 YFSETQ. The ends were cut back, 4 bases at V and 4 bases at J, with 14 bases in the middle. This CDR3 spans 14 amino acids. Here the CDR3 reads CASSVGGFGETQYF. Here the CDR3 DNA reads TGCGCCAGCAGCGTGGGCGGGTTCGGAGAGACCCAGTACTTC.